This entry is about one TCR beta chain. This CDR3 spans 14 amino acids. Germline CDR1 reads PRHDT; CDR2 reads FYEKMQ (reference sequence). The ends lost 4 bases at V and 6 bases at J; junction bases unmatched: 5. The sample is drawn from a study of T cells in Graves' hyperthyroidism and ophthalmopathy. For the diagnoses, clinical symptoms, serum thyroxine and TRAb, thyroid ultrasound and orbital computed tomography were used. The PBMCs had their origin in 10 ml of fresh peripheral blood. The investigators amplified TCR beta CDR3 regions from RNA transcripts. HTBI primers drove first-round RT-PCR of the TCR CDR3. TCRdb processed the multiplex PCR reads anew with MiXCR; each CDR3 protein has one entry. Here the sample spans approximately 300,000 distinct CDR3 sequences, roughly 19% being singletons.

This TCR was sampled from a man in his fifties with Graves' ophthalmopathy. Sequencing was carried out using blood. The V and J genes are TRBV13 and TRBJ2-2, with TRBD2 identical over 7 bases. The DNA of the CDR3 is TGTGCCAGCAGCTCCCAGACTAGCTCCGGGGAGCTGTTTTTT. It is translated as CASSSQTSSGELFF.